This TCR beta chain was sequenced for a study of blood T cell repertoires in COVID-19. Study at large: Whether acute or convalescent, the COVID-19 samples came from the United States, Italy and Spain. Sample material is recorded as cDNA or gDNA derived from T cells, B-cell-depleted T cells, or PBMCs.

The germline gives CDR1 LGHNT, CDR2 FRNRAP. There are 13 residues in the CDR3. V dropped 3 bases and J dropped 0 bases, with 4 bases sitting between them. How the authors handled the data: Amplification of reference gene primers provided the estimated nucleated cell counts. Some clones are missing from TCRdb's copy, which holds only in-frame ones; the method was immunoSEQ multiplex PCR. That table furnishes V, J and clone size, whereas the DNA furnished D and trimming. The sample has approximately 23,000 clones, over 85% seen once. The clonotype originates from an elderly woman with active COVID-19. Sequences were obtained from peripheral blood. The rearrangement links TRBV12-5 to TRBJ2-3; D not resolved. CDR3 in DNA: TGTGCTAGTGGTTTCTCTAGCACAGATACGCAGTATTTT. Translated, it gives CASGFSSTDTQYF.